The TCR beta chain described here comes from a study of identifying expanded T cells in peripheral blood. Study results and caveats: Technical replicates showed around 1.2 changed clones; around two weeks roughly 16; four weeks 19. Variance in clone template counts between approximately 2-week samples significantly increased with total template count across all healthy donors.

Profiled with immunoSEQ multiplex PCR; TCRdb holds only in-frame clones, not every one. The table lists tens of thousands of clones, about 88% of them singletons. No infections or other immune events were documented during collection. As for this clone: Its antigen is not identified.

Trimming cost V 3 bases and J 5 bases, with 8 bases left between them. The CDR3 sequence is 12 residues long. Germline V gene sequence: CDR1 SGHTA, CDR2 FQGNSA. Sequenced material: blood. The receptor was isolated from a person between 18 and 75 years old in good health. J is TRBJ2-7 and V is TRBV7-2; D unresolved. CDR3 protein: CASSFTGNEQYF. DNA for the CDR3: TGTGCCAGCAGCTTCACCGGAAACGAGCAGTACTTC. Full variable domain (rest looked up from reference TRBV7-2 and TRBJ2-7): GAGVSQSPSNKVTEKGKDVELRCDPISGHTALYWYRQSLGQGLEFLIYFQGNSAPDKSGLPSDRFSAERTGGSVSTLTIQRTQQEDSAVYLCASSFTGNEQYFGPGTRLTVT.